This TCR beta chain originates from a study of cytomegalovirus exposure and HLA in healthy donors. V gave up 5 bases and J gave up 5 bases; unmatched junction bases: 9. Germline V gene data show CDR1 as MNHNY and CDR2 as SVGAGI (reference sequence). CDR3 length equals 15 residues. TCRdb's copy holds only in-frame clones and misses some; the assay was immunoSEQ multiplex PCR. The sample contains 250,000 to 350,000 clones, 70% to 90% of which appear only once. The chain is built from TRBV6-6 and TRBJ2-3; 8 nucleotides line up with TRBD2. Specimen: PBMCs. This sequence originates from a man aged 25 to 40 in good health and CMV-seronegative. The CDR3: CASSPLAARGDTQYF. The DNA of the CDR3 is TGTGCCAGCAGTCCACTAGCGGCCCGAGGAGATACGCAGTATTTT.